These T cell receptor beta chains were read from a single sample in a study of human T cells and chemical hapten exposure. A single record per CDR3 protein comes from TCRdb applying MiXCR to the RACE reads. The sample includes a few hundred thousand distinct CDR3 sequences, approximately 8.6% seen only once; the top ten take around 2.5%. This specimen consisted of whole blood, obtained in connection with sensitization to the hapten diphenylcyclopropenone (DPC). The receptors derive from a woman aged 40 to 49 with alopecia areata. Some clones in this sample may be carry-over from other donors' samples. Both conserved end residues are part of each CDR3. The order of the fields is clone size, J gene, D gene, V gene, CDR3 protein, CDR3 DNA. A D gene is named only where the DNA matches it firmly. Expanded clones are given a class, and other clones once, few, many or no size at all.

clone_size: NA
j_call: TRBJ2-5
d_call: TRBD1
v_call: TRBV28
cdr3_aa: CASTQQGALKTQYF
cdr3_nt: TGTGCCAGCACCCAACAGGGGGCTTTGAAGACCCAGTACTTC

clone_size: few
j_call: TRBJ1-3
d_call: NA
v_call: TRBV6-1
cdr3_aa: CASSALMNTIYF
cdr3_nt: TGTGCCAGCAGTGCATTAATGAACACCATATATTTT

clone_size: NA
j_call: TRBJ1-1
d_call: NA
v_call: TRBV12-5
cdr3_aa: CASGPDRTVNTEAFF
cdr3_nt: TGTGCTAGTGGTCCAGACAGAACAGTGAACACTGAAGCTTTCTTT

clone_size: once
j_call: TRBJ1-1
d_call: NA
v_call: TRBV6-2/TRBV6-3
cdr3_aa: CASSFFTNTEAFF
cdr3_nt: TGTGCCAGCAGTTTCTTTACTAACACTGAAGCTTTCTTT

clone_size: NA
j_call: TRBJ2-7
d_call: NA
v_call: TRBV29-1
cdr3_aa: CNVGRRQGRYEQYF
cdr3_nt: TGCAACGTTGGCCGGAGGCAGGGGAGGTACGAGCAGTACTTC

clone_size: few
j_call: TRBJ2-7
d_call: NA
v_call: TRBV27
cdr3_aa: CASMAAGAYEQYF
cdr3_nt: TGTGCCAGCATGGCGGCAGGGGCCTACGAGCAGTACTTC

clone_size: few
j_call: TRBJ1-5
d_call: TRBD1
v_call: TRBV6-1
cdr3_aa: CASRMDRGSNQPQHF
cdr3_nt: TGTGCCAGCAGAATGGACAGGGGGAGCAATCAGCCCCAGCATTTT

clone_size: NA
j_call: TRBJ1-6
d_call: TRBD1
v_call: TRBV3-1
cdr3_aa: CASSQGAKGQSFFNWDSPLHF
cdr3_nt: TGTGCCAGCAGCCAAGGAGCGAAGGGACAGTCTTTTTTTAACTGGGATTCACCCCTCCACTTT

clone_size: many
j_call: TRBJ2-5
d_call: NA
v_call: TRBV28
cdr3_aa: CASSLLGGQETQYF
cdr3_nt: TGTGCCAGCAGTTTACTGGGCGGGCAAGAGACCCAGTACTTC

clone_size: many
j_call: TRBJ2-3
d_call: TRBD2
v_call: TRBV28
cdr3_aa: CASPPSSGRRYTDTQYF
cdr3_nt: TGTGCCAGCCCGCCTTCTAGCGGGAGGAGGTACACAGATACGCAGTATTTT

clone_size: NA
j_call: TRBJ2-1
d_call: TRBD2
v_call: TRBV25-1
cdr3_aa: CASSEAGGAYNEQFF
cdr3_nt: TGTGCCAGCAGTGAGGCGGGAGGCGCCTACAATGAGCAGTTCTTC

clone_size: few
j_call: TRBJ2-4
d_call: TRBD1
v_call: TRBV7-2
cdr3_aa: CASSKPADPGQGYIQYF
cdr3_nt: TGTGCCAGCAGCAAACCCGCAGACCCGGGACAGGGGTACATTCAGTACTTC

clone_size: few
j_call: TRBJ2-1
d_call: NA
v_call: TRBV20-1
cdr3_aa: CSASFAGPSYNEQFF
cdr3_nt: TGCAGTGCTAGTTTCGCGGGACCTTCCTACAATGAGCAGTTCTTC

clone_size: many
j_call: TRBJ2-3
d_call: NA
v_call: TRBV7-9
cdr3_aa: CASSLGEATQYF
cdr3_nt: TGTGCCAGCAGCTTAGGTGAGGCTACGCAGTATTTT

clone_size: few
j_call: TRBJ2-7
d_call: NA
v_call: TRBV29-1
cdr3_aa: CSVAGTHSYEQYF
cdr3_nt: TGCAGCGTTGCCGGGACTCACTCCTACGAGCAGTACTTC

clone_size: NA
j_call: TRBJ1-5
d_call: NA
v_call: TRBV20-1
cdr3_aa: CSASGGAGQPQHF
cdr3_nt: TGCAGTGCTAGCGGGGGGGCCGGTCAGCCCCAGCATTTT

clone_size: many
j_call: TRBJ1-3
d_call: TRBD1
v_call: TRBV6-5
cdr3_aa: CASSLQGSISGNTIYF
cdr3_nt: TGTGCCAGCAGTTTACAGGGGTCGATCTCTGGAAACACCATATATTTT